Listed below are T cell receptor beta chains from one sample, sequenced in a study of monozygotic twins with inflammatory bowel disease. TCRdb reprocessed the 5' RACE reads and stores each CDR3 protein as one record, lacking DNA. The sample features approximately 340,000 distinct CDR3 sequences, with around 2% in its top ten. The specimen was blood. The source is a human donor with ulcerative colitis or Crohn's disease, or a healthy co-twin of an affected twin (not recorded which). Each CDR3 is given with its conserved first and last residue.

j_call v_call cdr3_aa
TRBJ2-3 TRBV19 CASSIKGASTDTQYF
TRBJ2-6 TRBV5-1 CASRGGGDVLTF
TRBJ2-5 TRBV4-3 CASSVGQGGGETQYF
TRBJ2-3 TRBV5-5 CASSFLEEGADTQYF
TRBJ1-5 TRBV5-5 CASSQQGLQPQHF
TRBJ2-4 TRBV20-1 CSGSGGAKNIQYF
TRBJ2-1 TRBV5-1 CASSLAGGRDEQFF
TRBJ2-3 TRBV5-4 CASSLFYTGDFRSTDTQYF
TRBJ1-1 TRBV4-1 CASSQHRGLVFF
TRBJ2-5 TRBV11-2 CASSSGRTEETQYF
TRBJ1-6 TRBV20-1 CSASRGSNSPLHF
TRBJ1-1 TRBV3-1 CASSQAPGQRFTEAFF
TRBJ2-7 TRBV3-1 CASSGRDRGYEQYF
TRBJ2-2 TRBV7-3 CASSPSPSGPNTGELFF
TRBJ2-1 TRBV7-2 CASSFSGRNEQFF
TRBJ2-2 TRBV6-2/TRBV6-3 CASRLGGTGELFF
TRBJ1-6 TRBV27 CASSAELGWSPLHF
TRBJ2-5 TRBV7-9 CASSLGLAAEETQYF
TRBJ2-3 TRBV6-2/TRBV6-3 CASRQSGASTDTQYF
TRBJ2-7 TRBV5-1 CASSFSPPDSISYEQYF
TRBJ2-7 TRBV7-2 CASSAFQGHSYEQYF
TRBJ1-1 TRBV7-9 CASSLASRQGEAFF
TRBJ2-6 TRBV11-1 CASTHDGGANVLTF
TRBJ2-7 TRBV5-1 CASSLGGDRTYEQYF
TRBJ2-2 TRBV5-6 CASSSSPSTGELFF
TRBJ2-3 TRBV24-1 CATSVAGVTDTQYF
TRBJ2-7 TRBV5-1 CASSAGTNSYEQYF
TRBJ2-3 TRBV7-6 CASSPFFPSGSTDTQYF
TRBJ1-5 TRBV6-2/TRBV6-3 CASSYSGPGGRSNQPQHF
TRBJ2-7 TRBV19 CASSRNGEQYF
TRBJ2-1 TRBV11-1 CASSLGSDRLAGVRNEQFF
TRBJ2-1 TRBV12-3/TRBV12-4 CASRAGGVNEQFF
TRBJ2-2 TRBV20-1 CSARARAGGYNTGELFF
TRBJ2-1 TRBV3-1 CASSHSGTGNNEQFF
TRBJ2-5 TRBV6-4 CASTSGLYEETQYF
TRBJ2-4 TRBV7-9 CASSLARGSLAKNIQYF
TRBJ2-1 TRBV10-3 CAITRGLAAQGEQFF
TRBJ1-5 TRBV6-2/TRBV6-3 CASSYARGPGNQPQHF
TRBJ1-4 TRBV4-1 CASSRSGGGGGEKLFF
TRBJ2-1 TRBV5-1 CASSQTSGTYNEQFF
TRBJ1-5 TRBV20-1 CSARDPQGSNQPQHF